Presented here are 31 T cell receptor beta chains from one specimen sequenced in a study of T cell responses to AZD1222 COVID-19 vaccine. Sequenced by immunoSEQ multiplex PCR; TCRdb stores in-frame clones only, minus some. The sample lists 100,000 to 150,000 clones, 90% occurring once. The starting material was peripheral blood, obtained on day 0 of MenACWY control vaccination. The source of these receptors is an adult in good health.

CDR3 in amino acids: CASSRTQETQYF. The CDR3 DNA sequence: TGTGCCAGCAGCAGAACCCAAGAGACCCAGTACTTC. The V gene is TRBV5-4, the J gene TRBJ2-5; D not resolved. V dropped 4 bases and J dropped 1 base, with 5 bases sitting between them. The CDR3 is 12 amino acids. Germline V lookup: CDR1 SGHNT, CDR2 YYREEE (reference sequence).

The V call is TRBV18, the J call TRBJ2-5; TRBD2 matches 7 bases. Trimming removed 3 bases from V and 3 bases from J; junction bases left unmatched: 13. This CDR3 is 17 amino acids long. From germline, CDR1 is KGHSH and CDR2 LQKENI. The CDR3 nucleotides read TGTGCCAGCTCACCCCGGAGGGGCGGGGGATCCGAAGAGACCCAGTACTTC. Protein: CASSPRRGGGSEETQYF.

The chain couples TRBV5-6 to TRBJ1-2, with TRBD1 as a possible D gene (6 bases). V was clipped by 0 bases and J by 4 bases, with 10 bases between them. The V gene's germline CDR1 is SGHDT and CDR2 YYEEEE. The CDR3 spans 14 residues. CDR3 region: CASSLAQGTYGYTF. DNA of the CDR3: TGTGCCAGCAGCTTGGCCCAGGGGACCTATGGCTACACCTTC.

The chain has TRBV27 and TRBJ1-1, with 7 positions matching TRBD1. J was trimmed by 0 bases and V by 0 bases; bases with no gene match: 7. The CDR3 runs 17 residues. Germline-derived CDR1 and CDR2 are MNHEY and SMNVEV (reference sequence). The CDR3 bases are TGTGCCAGCAGTTTATCCCACCCGACAGGGATGAACACTGAAGCTTTCTTT. Translation: CASSLSHPTGMNTEAFF.

V and J are TRBV6-5 and TRBJ2-5, with D tentatively TRBD1 or TRBD2 (6 bases each). Trimming took 8 bases from V and 5 from J, leaving 21 bases between them. Germline assignment: CDR1 MNHEY and CDR2 SVGAGI. The CDR3 sequence is 15 residues long. The CDR3 loop reads CASQTGALQGETQYF. In nucleotides, the CDR3 is TGTGCCAGCCAAACGGGGGCGCTCCAGGGGGAGACCCAGTACTTC.

The chain is built from TRBV28 and TRBJ1-3, with 7 bases aligning to TRBD1. The CDR3 is made up of 17 amino acids. V lost 4 bases and J lost 1; bases outside the gene matches: 10. Per germline, CDR1 MDHEN and CDR2 SYDVKM. In DNA, the CDR3 is TGTGCCAGCAGTTCCCCTCCGGGACAGCAGTCTGGAAACACCATATATTTT. This gives the protein CASSSPPGQQSGNTIYF.

The table lists this clone with a count of one. The V call is TRBV30, the J call TRBJ1-1; D remains ambiguous. This CDR3 region has 13 residues. Trimming took off 3 bases at V and 1 base at J, with 9 bases between the two ends. The V gene's germline CDR1 is GTSNPN and CDR2 SVGIG (reference sequence). The chain's CDR3 is CAWSPSRNTEAFF. DNA for the CDR3: TGTGCCTGGAGCCCGTCCCGGAACACTGAAGCTTTCTTT.

CDR3 nucleotides: TGTGCCAGCACCGGGACGGAAAATCAGCCCCAGCATTTT. This codes for CASTGTENQPQHF. This rearrangement joins TRBV28 to TRBJ1-5; a possible D gene is TRBD1 (5 bases). V lost 7 bases and J 4 bases, leaving 11 bases between the germline ends. Germline V gives CDR1 MDHEN, CDR2 SYDVKM. The length of the CDR3 is 13 residues.

This sequence joins TRBV29-1 and TRBJ1-4; D unclear. CDR3 length: 12 amino acids. Germline V lookup: CDR1 SQVTM, CDR2 ANQGSEA. The ends were cut back, 4 bases at V and 8 bases at J, with 11 bases in the middle. The CDR3 is CSVGAPREKLFF. CDR3 bases: TGCAGCGTTGGGGCCCCAAGAGAAAAACTGTTTTTT.

The chain recombines TRBV9 with TRBJ2-7, with D tentatively TRBD1 or TRBD2 (6 bases each). This CDR3 comprises 15 residues. V was pared by 2 bases and J by 0 bases, with 12 bases between. Germline V gene data show CDR1 as SGDLS and CDR2 as YYNGEE. The CDR3 sequence is CASSVDYRASYEQYF. CDR3 sequence (DNA): TGTGCCAGCAGCGTGGACTACAGGGCCTCCTACGAGCAGTACTTC.

The chain employs TRBV10-3 and TRBJ1-1; D call uncertain. This CDR3 is built from 20 residues. The ends were cut back, 0 bases at V and 5 bases at J, with 28 bases in the middle. Germline V gene data show CDR1 as ENHRY and CDR2 as SYGVKD. In DNA, the CDR3 is TGTGCCATCAGTGAGTCGTATTGGGGAGGAGATAGTCTGGGGAGTACTGAAGCTTTCTTT. Protein product: CAISESYWGGDSLGSTEAFF.

The V gene is TRBV24-1, the J gene TRBJ2-5; D is uncertain. Germline-derived CDR1 and CDR2 are KGHDR and SFDVKD. The ends were cut back, 5 bases at V and 5 bases at J, with 20 bases in the middle. The CDR3 consists of 16 residues. The CDR3 DNA sequence: TGTGCCACCAGTGCCTTCTCGGACGGGTTGGCGGAGACCCAGTACTTC. Translated: CATSAFSDGLAETQYF.

This clone was seen more than once but under ten times. The chain recombines TRBV5-1 with TRBJ2-7; 8 bases are shared with TRBD2. Germline V gene sequence: CDR1 SGHRS, CDR2 YFSETQ. This CDR3 has 14 amino acids. V shed 0 bases, J shed 3 bases, and the junction held 2 bases outside the gene matches. The CDR3 reads CASSLVSGDYEQYF. DNA for the CDR3: TGCGCCAGCAGCTTGGTTAGCGGGGACTACGAGCAGTACTTC. Full variable domain (missing parts from reference TRBV5-1 and TRBJ2-7): KAGVTQTPRYLIKTRGQQVTLSCSPISGHRSVSWYQQTPGQGLQFLFEYFSETQRNKGNFPGRFSGRQFSNSRSEMNVSTLELGDSALYLCASSLVSGDYEQYFGPGTRLTVT.

This chain uses TRBV7-9 with TRBJ2-1; 8 nucleotides line up with TRBD2. The CDR3 runs to 16 residues. CDR1 is SEHNR and CDR2 is FQNEAQ in the germline V gene (reference sequence). Trimming removed 3 bases from V and 6 bases from J; junction bases left unmatched: 10. CDR3 in DNA: TGTGCCAGCAGCTTGGGGGGCGGGGGGATCGGCAATGAGCAGTTCTTC. This encodes CASSLGGGGIGNEQFF.

This chain joins TRBV6-1 and TRBJ2-1; maybe TRBD2 (6 bases). The CDR3 covers 14 residues. V lost 0 bases and J 6 bases, leaving 9 bases between the germline ends. The germline V gene has CDR1 MNHNS and CDR2 SASEGT. The CDR3 region is CASSEAGGSNEQFF. CDR3 in DNA: TGTGCCAGCAGTGAAGCCGGAGGGAGCAATGAGCAGTTCTTC.

This chain connects TRBV3-1 (or the pseudogene TRBV3-2) to TRBJ1-1; D remains unclear. Germline CDR1 and CDR2: LGHDT and YNNKEL (reference sequence). The CDR3 has 12 residues. V shed 1 base and J shed 7 bases, with 7 bases lying between them. Written as DNA, the CDR3 is TGTGCCAGCAGCCAAGTTAAAGGTGAAGCTTTCTTT. It is translated as CASSQVKGEAFF.

The chain joins TRBV9 to TRBJ2-3; possibly TRBD2 for D (7 bases). This CDR3 has 15 residues. Deletions cut 2 bases from V and 2 bases from J, with 12 bases between. CDR1 is SGDLS, CDR2 YYNGEE, per germline. CDR3 DNA sequence: TGTGCCAGCAGCGTTCGGGGGGCTAACACAGATACGCAGTATTTT. It yields the protein CASSVRGANTDTQYF.

V gene TRBV6-5 combines with J gene TRBJ1-6; D not certain. The V end lost 0 bases, the J end lost 0 bases, and 6 bases lay between the germline ends. The CDR3 spans 16 residues. Germline lookup yields CDR1 MNHEY and CDR2 SVGAGI. CDR3 sequence reads: CASSYSTSSYNSPLHF. The CDR3 DNA reads TGTGCCAGCAGTTACTCGACGAGCTCCTATAATTCACCCCTCCACTTT.

This chain uses TRBV28 with TRBJ1-1; D is undetermined. Germline V CDR1 and CDR2: MDHEN, SYDVKM. Trimming shortened V by 6 bases and J by 1 base, and 3 bases separated the two germline ends. The CDR3 is made up of 11 amino acids. CDR3 sequence reads: CASRKNTEAFF. The CDR3 DNA follows: TGTGCCAGCAGGAAGAACACTGAAGCTTTCTTT.

This clone was seen a single time. The chain is built from TRBV2 and TRBJ2-3; D unclear. The V end was cut by 7 bases, the J end by 0 bases, with 11 bases between. Germline CDR1 and CDR2: SNHLY and FYNNEI. The CDR3 runs 14 residues. The CDR3 sequence: CASKAFSSTDTQYF. The CDR3 bases are TGTGCCAGCAAAGCCTTCTCGAGCACAGATACGCAGTATTTT.

The chain employs TRBV6-2 or TRBV6-3 and TRBJ1-4; D may be TRBD1 (5 bases). Trimming pared 0 bases from V and 7 bases from J, leaving 12 bases between. This CDR3 comprises 15 residues. Germline V gene data show CDR1 as MNHEY and CDR2 as SVGEGT. The CDR3 is CASSYSSGGGEKLFF. CDR3 sequence (DNA): TGTGCCAGCAGTTACTCGAGCGGGGGAGGTGAAAAACTGTTTTTT.

This chain joins TRBV7-9 and TRBJ1-2; possibly TRBD1 for D (5 bases). The CDR3 has 14 residues. V was pared by 1 base and J by 7 bases, with 13 bases between. From germline, CDR1 is SEHNR and CDR2 FQNEAQ (reference sequence). This chain's CDR3 is CASSLVEGTAGYTF. The CDR3 coding sequence is TGTGCCAGCAGCTTAGTTGAGGGGACGGCTGGCTACACCTTC.

V gene TRBV9 combines with J gene TRBJ1-4; 8 positions match TRBD1. With 7 bases clipped from V and 8 bases from J, the junction kept 4 bases outside the gene matches. The CDR3 is made up of 12 amino acids. The germline V gene has CDR1 SGDLS and CDR2 YYNGEE. The CDR3 here is CASPQGAEKLFF. CDR3 nucleotides: TGTGCCAGCCCTCAGGGGGCCGAAAAACTGTTTTTT. Combining the CDR3 with reference TRBV9 and TRBJ1-4 gives the whole variable domain DSGVTQTPKHLITATGQRVTLRCSPRSGDLSVYWYQQSLDQGLQFLIQYYNGEERAKGNILERFSAQQFPDLHSELNLSSLELGDSALYFCASPQGAEKLFFGSGTQLSVL.

This clone was counted a single time. A read error may account for a junction end that differs from germline. The rearrangement uses TRBV28 and TRBJ2-7; 13 bases agree with TRBD2. There are 12 residues in the CDR3. CDR1 MDHEN and CDR2 SYDVKM come from the germline V gene. The CDR3 DNA reads as TGTGCCAGCAGTCGGCCCGGGACTAGCGGGAACTTC. Encoded protein: CASSRPGTSGNF.

This chain joins TRBV7-3 and TRBJ2-2; 9 bases fit TRBD2. This CDR3 region has 15 residues. Germline V gene lookup returns CDR1 SGHTA and CDR2 FQGTGA. Germline trimming cut 6 bases from V and 0 bases from J; bases unmatched to any gene: 2. The CDR3 coding sequence is TGTGCCAGCAGGGCGGGAGGGCCGAACACCGGGGAGCTGTTTTTT. Encoded protein: CASRAGGPNTGELFF.

V usage is TRBV27 and J usage is TRBJ2-6; TRBD2 agrees at 11 bases. V gave up 5 bases and J gave up 4 bases; unmatched junction bases: 13. The CDR3 has 19 amino acids. The V gene's germline CDR1 is MNHEY and CDR2 SMNVEV (reference sequence). CDR3: CASSPLPGLAGLGANVLTF. Here the CDR3 DNA reads TGTGCCAGCAGTCCCCTCCCCGGACTAGCGGGTTTGGGGGCCAACGTCCTGACTTTC.

The rearrangement uses TRBV28 and TRBJ2-1, with D perhaps matching TRBD2 (6 bases). CDR3 length equals 19 residues. V dropped 7 bases and J dropped 5 bases, with 30 bases sitting between them. The germline V gene encodes CDR1 MDHEN and CDR2 SYDVKM. CDR3 sequence: CASIPAASGAPVGDNEQFF. For the CDR3, the DNA is TGTGCCAGCATTCCGGCGGCCTCGGGAGCGCCGGTGGGAGACAATGAGCAGTTCTTC.

This CDR3 is CASYSRDSSYEQYV. As DNA, the CDR3 is TGTGCCAGTTATTCCCGGGACAGCTCCTACGAGCAGTACGTC. The chain combines TRBV2 with TRBJ2-7; 7 nucleotides line up with TRBD1. J lost 0 bases, V lost 9 bases, and 8 bases had no gene match. This CDR3 is 14 amino acids long. Looked up from germline, CDR1 is SNHLY and CDR2 is FYNNEI.

The chain uses TRBV9 and TRBJ2-2; TRBD2 aligns across 9 bases. The CDR3 spans 17 residues. After removal of 4 bases from V and 0 bases from J, the junction contained 7 bases not matched to a gene. Germline CDR1 is SGDLS and CDR2 is YYNGEE. CDR3 sequence reads: CASSPLAGVSNTGELFF. In nucleotides, the CDR3 is TGTGCCAGCAGCCCATTAGCGGGAGTCTCGAACACCGGGGAGCTGTTTTTT.

V is TRBV5-1 and J is TRBJ2-3; D ambiguous. The germline V gene has CDR1 SGHRS and CDR2 YFSETQ. The CDR3 is made up of 11 amino acids. Trimming took off 2 bases at V and 6 bases at J, with 4 bases between the two ends. DNA for the CDR3: TGCGCCAGCAGCTTAGCCGATACGCAGTATTTT. Its protein product is CASSLADTQYF.

The chain uses TRBV15 and TRBJ2-1, with 11 bases that match TRBD2. CDR3 length: 16 residues. The V segment lost 2 bases and the J segment 6 bases; nucleotides outside the gene matches: 6. The germline CDR1 and CDR2 sequences are LNHNV and YYDKDF (reference sequence). The CDR3 protein is CATSRILAGDFNEQFF. The CDR3, as DNA: TGTGCCACCAGCAGAATACTAGCGGGAGATTTCAATGAGCAGTTCTTC.